The table lists the clone carrying this TCR beta chain with a few counts. This entry belongs to a study of CD8 T cells in ankylosing spondylitis. The CDR3 totals 13 residues. The V end was cut by 8 bases, the J end by 3 bases, with 13 bases between. Each CDR3 protein is one row after TCRdb ran MiXCR on the 5' RACE reads. Of approximately 250,000 distinct CDR3 sequences listed, about 11% were seen once; the top ten hold about 2.5%. The chain recombines TRBV12-3 or TRBV12-4 with TRBJ1-1, with D possibly TRBD1 on 5 matching bases. Sequencing input: blood, either unsorted or a sorted T cell fraction (not recorded which). The clonotype comes from a male donor with ankylosing spondylitis or in good health (not recorded which). Here the CDR3 reads CASALGVDTEAFF. The CDR3 DNA reads TGTGCCAGCGCATTGGGGGTGGACACTGAAGCTTTCTTT.